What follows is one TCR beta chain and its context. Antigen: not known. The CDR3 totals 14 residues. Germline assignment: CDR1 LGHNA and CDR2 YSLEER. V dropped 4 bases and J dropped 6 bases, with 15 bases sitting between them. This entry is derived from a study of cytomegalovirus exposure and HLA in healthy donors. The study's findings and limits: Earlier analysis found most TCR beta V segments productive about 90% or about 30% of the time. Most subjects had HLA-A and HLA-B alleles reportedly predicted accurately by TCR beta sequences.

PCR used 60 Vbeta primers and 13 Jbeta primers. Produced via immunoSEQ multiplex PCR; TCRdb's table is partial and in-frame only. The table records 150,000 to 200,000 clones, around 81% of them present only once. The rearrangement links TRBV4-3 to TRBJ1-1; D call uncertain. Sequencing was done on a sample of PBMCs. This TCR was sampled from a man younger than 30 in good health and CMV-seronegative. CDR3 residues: CASSPVGRNPEAFF. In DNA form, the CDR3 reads TGCGCCAGCAGCCCAGTGGGGAGAAATCCTGAAGCTTTCTTT.